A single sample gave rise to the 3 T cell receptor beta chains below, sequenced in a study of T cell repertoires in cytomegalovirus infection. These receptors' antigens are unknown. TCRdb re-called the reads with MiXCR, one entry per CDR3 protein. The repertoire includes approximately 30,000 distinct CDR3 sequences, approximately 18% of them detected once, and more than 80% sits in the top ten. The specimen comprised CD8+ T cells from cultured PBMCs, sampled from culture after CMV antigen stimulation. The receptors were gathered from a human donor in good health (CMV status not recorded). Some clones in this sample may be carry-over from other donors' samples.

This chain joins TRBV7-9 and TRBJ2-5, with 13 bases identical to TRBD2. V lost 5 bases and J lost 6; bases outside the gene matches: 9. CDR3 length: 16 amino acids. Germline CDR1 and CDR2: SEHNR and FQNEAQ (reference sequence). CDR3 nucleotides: TGTGCCAGCAGCCCTCGGACTAGCGGGAGTACGCAGACCCAGTACTTC. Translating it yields CASSPRTSGSTQTQYF.

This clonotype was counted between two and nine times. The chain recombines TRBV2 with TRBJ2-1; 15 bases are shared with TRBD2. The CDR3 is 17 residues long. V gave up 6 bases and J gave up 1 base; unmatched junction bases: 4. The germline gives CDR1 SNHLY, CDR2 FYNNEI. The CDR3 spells CASREGLAGGSYNEQFF. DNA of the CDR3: TGTGCCAGCAGGGAGGGACTAGCGGGGGGTTCCTACAATGAGCAGTTCTTC.

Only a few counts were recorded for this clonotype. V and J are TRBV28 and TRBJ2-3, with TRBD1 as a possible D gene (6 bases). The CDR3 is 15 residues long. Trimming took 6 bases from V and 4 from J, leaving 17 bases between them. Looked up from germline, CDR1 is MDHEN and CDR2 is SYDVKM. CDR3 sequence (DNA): TGTGCCAGCAGGTGGGCGACAGGTCGCGCAGATACGCAGTATTTT. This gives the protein CASRWATGRADTQYF.